One TCR beta chain is described in this entry. Its target antigen remains unknown. No much larger clone exists at a distance of one base, and base qualities are not known. The cohort consisted of more than 650 healthy bone marrow donors. Cohort members were all nominally healthy when sampled, although unrecorded immune exposures were likely present. The donor tested CMV seronegative and was one of the 352 seronegative cohort members. A peripheral blood sample was provided by each donor, and peripheral blood mononuclear cells were used for TCR beta sequencing. The Qiagen DNeasy Blood Extraction Kit was used to extract genomic DNA from the blood cell samples. The data belong to a study of cytomegalovirus exposure and HLA in healthy donors (dated by TCRdb to 2016 to 2017). About the full investigation: According to an earlier analysis of several hundred of the donors, about 190 million T cells yielded roughly 100 million unique TCR beta sequences and roughly 280 Gb of sequence data. Approximately 300 gigabases of sequencing data and approximately 84 million unique TCR sequences were included in an early release covering 500 to 750 HLA-typed donors. Of the approximately 370 genotyped donors, 81% were placed in the genetic ancestry cluster associated with self-reported Caucasian donors. The study aimed to test whether signatures of past pathogen exposure could be identified by cataloging public T cell receptors. Using immunosequencing, the study profiled T cell repertoires from 500 to 800 subjects and related those repertoires to cytomegalovirus serostatus. Along with the approximately 700-subject first cohort, a separate validation cohort of over a hundred different subjects was used. The study combined high-throughput TCR immunosequencing, statistical association of individual TCRs with disease status, and machine learning to predict cytomegalovirus infection status. In a later analysis, previously published TCR beta repertoires from 666 donors were re-analyzed and high-resolution HLA genotyping was added so that TCR occurrence patterns could be studied. In the later analysis, no new phenotypic data were used to find candidate immune exposures; instead, reliance was placed on TCR beta sequences and their occurrence across donors. An earlier analysis of fewer than 750 of the donors used high-throughput TCR beta sequencing to judge whether each TCR beta V gene segment behaved as functional or pseudogenic. Donor age, sex, ethnicity and CMV serostatus were compiled together with the repertoire data. Genome-wide SNP genotypes for about 55% of the 666 donors were used in a later genetic analysis, which treated that subset as a discovery cohort. Every discovery cohort repertoire had been produced on one sequencing platform. Class I and class II HLA loci were covered by the typing at four-digit resolution. The number of donors typed differed by locus, with about 629-640 for A, B, C, DRB1 and DQB1, 522 for DQA1, approximately 570 for DPA1, and roughly 450 for DPB1. Four or five DR-DQ haplotypes were treated as single units for association and clustering because of strong linkage in the cohort. Among a few hundred genotyped donors of the cohort, an average of about 240,000 unique TCR beta nucleotide sequences were sequenced per donor, around 20% of them non-productive. Broad study findings and their caveats: Across donors, most TCR sequences were observed very rarely, whereas some public TCRs were present in many individuals. The presence/absence analyses assumed that sequencing depth was roughly uniform across donors, and that assumption may not be true. In a later analysis, most CMV-associated TCR beta chains were found to appear HLA-restricted, with HLA associations seemingly driven largely by CMV exposure. Linkage disequilibrium might explain the correlated functional status among segregating V segments, but an unknown experimental factor could not be ruled out. Because HLA typing was unavailable for some donors at each locus, only the typed subset was used in association tests. In the study, about 150 TCR beta chains were listed as associated with cytomegalovirus. In a later analysis, 16,951 TCR beta sequences were associated with specific HLA alleles at a false discovery rate of 0.05. In vitro tests confirmed that a few of the cytomegalovirus-associated TCR beta chains recognize cytomegalovirus antigens. In an earlier analysis of a few hundred of the donors, most TCR beta V segments were observed in productive rearrangements about 90% or about 30% of the time, broadly matching IMGT annotations. For the cohort, immune exposure information was limited to CMV serostatus. Only TCR beta chains were sequenced in this cohort, and the absence of alpha or paired-chain data limited detectable features. Because the 87-base-pair reads could not distinguish some IMGT-functional V segments, including TRBV6-2 and TRBV6-3, those segments were excluded. A further reported finding was that TCR beta sequences accurately predicted the HLA-A and HLA-B alleles for most subjects in the first cohort. According to a later analysis, parvovirus B19, influenza, CMV and Epstein-Barr virus appeared linked to several top co-occurrence clusters. When HLA alleles, especially DR and DQ, strongly co-occurred, attributing TCR associations to individual alleles was difficult. A cluster of highly shared sequence variants was judged likely to represent a technical artifact of the sequencing pipeline. A later genetic analysis associated a missense DCLRE1C variant with V-gene and J-gene trimming of TCR beta chains, and an independent cohort replicated the association. The authors suggested that the approach could potentially be generalized to other disease states and immunological phenotypes. Compared with the approximately 600-donor mean, donors in an Asian-associated ancestry cluster had fewer N-insertions in productive TCRs, according to a later genetic analysis. Because counts were too low, about 17 rarely observed V segments, including chromosome 9 orphons, were excluded from the earlier analysis of some 540 of the donors. The classifier was reported to diagnose cytomegalovirus status with high specificity and sensitivity in both the original and validation cohorts. In a later analysis, HLA-associated TCR beta chains were found to be more clonally expanded and to have lower generation probabilities than equally common non-associated chains. A later analysis found that TCR association rates varied across HLA loci, with DRB1 alleles showing the most associated TCRs and HLA-C alleles the fewest.

The germline V end is reduced by 4 bases and the J end by 7 bases; junction bases left unmatched: 1. The CDR3 spans 13 residues, from the cysteine through the phenylalanine. Only CDR3 DNA is held: 39 bases, read in frame from base 1. In the germline V gene, CDR1 corresponds to SGDLS and CDR2 to YYNGEE. Receptor libraries were prepared by the immunoSEQ multiplex PCR assay. A mixture of 60 forward primers for TCR Vbeta segments and 13 reverse primers for TCR Jbeta segments was used in the multiplex PCR. A multiplex PCR assay on genomic DNA amplified the CDR3 region of rearranged TCR beta genes. Amplified TCR beta libraries were sequenced as 87-base-pair reads on the Illumina HiSeq System. In the source study's methods: A later analysis counted tens of millions of unique TCR beta chains across the 670 or so repertoires, and about 10 million of these chains were shared by at least two donors. Raw reads were error-corrected and collapsed into unique sequences with a nearest-neighbor algorithm that merged closely related sequences to remove PCR and sequencing errors. Alignment of CDR3 sequences to IMGT reference sequences was used to assign V, D and J gene segments. Each retained sequence needed at least a six-nucleotide match to both a V gene segment and a J gene segment. Rearrangements were called productive when the CDR3 lacked stop codons and stayed in frame with V and J; all others were non-productive. CDR3 was defined by IMGT convention, running from the second conserved V-encoded cysteine to the conserved J-encoded phenylalanine. The earlier analysis of 450 to 750 of the donors excluded any sequence lacking an unambiguous match to a single V gene segment. An earlier analysis of over 450 of the donors classified V segments as functional when productive rearrangements were above 56.7% and as segregating when the standard deviation between donors was above 5%. A statistical classification framework was developed to diagnose cytomegalovirus status using the catalog of TCR beta chain sequences. V and J gene assignment, in a later analysis, came from comparing TCR nucleotide sequences with IMGT/GENE-DB human TR gene sequences. In a later analysis, CDR3 sequences and most-parsimonious VDJ recombination scenarios were assigned using the TCRdist pipeline. In a later analysis, every TCR beta chain was defined by the combination of its CDR3 amino acid sequence and its V-gene family, and reads without a unique V-gene family were dropped. As a way to deal with suspected cross-contamination and a sequencing artifact, a later analysis dropped 592 nucleotide sequences that were highly shared and had low generation probability. A later analysis calculated a clonal expansion index for each public chain from normalized within-repertoire ranks of inferred template counts. A later analysis computed generation probabilities with a VDJ recombination model fitted to out-of-frame rearrangements, and checked the results against IGoR. Hypergeometric tests were used in a later analysis to score TCR-TCR, TCR-HLA and TCR-CMV co-occurrence, with a repertoire-size bias correction applied to the TCR pairs. A later analysis estimated false discovery rates by permuting HLA or CMV assignments 20 times. In a later analysis, co-occurring TCRs were grouped using DBSCAN, with TCRdist sequence similarity added in when clustering inside HLA-allele-positive subsets. Repertoires with fewer than 30,000 or more than 120,000 public chains were left out of co-occurrence clustering, as were about 5 repertoires with anomalous nucleotide sharing. Imported from immuneACCESS, the table was reduced by TCRdb to in-frame sequences with V and J called. These copies leave out some clones; in studies compared against another copy, an unresolved V gene accounts for under half, and the cause of the remainder is not known. V, J and clone size are taken as reported in that table, and D and trimming were inferred from the DNA itself. Here the sample has more than 85,000 clones; around 73% occur a single time. Clones ranked in the top ten supply around 8% of the sample.

The sequencing sample was made of PBMCs. The source of this sequence is a man aged 40-49 years in good health and CMV-seronegative. The rearrangement joined TRBV9 to TRBJ1-6, and 8 bases in between align with TRBD1. The CDR3 is CASSRQGNSPLHF. The nucleotide sequence reads TGTGCCAGCAGCCGACAGGGGAATTCACCCCTCCACTTT.